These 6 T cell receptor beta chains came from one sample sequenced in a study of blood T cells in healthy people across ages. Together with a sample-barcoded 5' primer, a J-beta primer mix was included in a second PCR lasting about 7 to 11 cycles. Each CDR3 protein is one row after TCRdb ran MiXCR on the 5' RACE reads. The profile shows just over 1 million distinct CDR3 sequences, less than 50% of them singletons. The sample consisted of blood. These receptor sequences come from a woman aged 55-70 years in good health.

The CDR3 sequence is CASSLAGQGYHYEQYF. The CDR3, as DNA: TGTGCCAGCAGTTTAGCCGGACAGGGGTATCACTACGAGCAGTACTTC. The rearrangement links TRBV12-3 or TRBV12-4 to TRBJ2-7, with 9 bases matching TRBD1. The CDR3 contains 16 residues. Trimming cost V 0 bases and J 3 bases; bases outside gene matches: 6.

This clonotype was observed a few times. CDR3 sequence: CASSPTGPPYNEQFF. The CDR3 region has the DNA TGTGCCAGCTCACCAACAGGTCCACCCTACAATGAGCAGTTCTTC. The chain links TRBV18 to TRBJ2-1; D possibly corresponds to TRBD1 (5 bases). The CDR3 is 15 residues long. V gave up 2 bases and J gave up 2 bases, with 10 bases separating them. Per germline, CDR1 KGHSH and CDR2 LQKENI.

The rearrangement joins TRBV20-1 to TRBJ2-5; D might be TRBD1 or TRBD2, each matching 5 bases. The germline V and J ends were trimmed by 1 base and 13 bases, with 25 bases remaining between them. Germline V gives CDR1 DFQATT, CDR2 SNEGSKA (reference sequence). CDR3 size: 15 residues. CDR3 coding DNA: TGCAGTGCTAGAGGAGTTAACGAGGGACCCTACGAGCTGTACTTC. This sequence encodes CSARGVNEGPYELYF.

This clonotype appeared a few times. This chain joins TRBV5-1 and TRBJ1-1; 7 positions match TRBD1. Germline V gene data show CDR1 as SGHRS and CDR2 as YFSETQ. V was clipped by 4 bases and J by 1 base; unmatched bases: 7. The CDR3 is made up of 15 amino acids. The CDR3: CASSGGTARNTEAFF. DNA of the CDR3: TGCGCCAGCAGCGGGGGGACAGCTAGGAACACTGAAGCTTTCTTT.

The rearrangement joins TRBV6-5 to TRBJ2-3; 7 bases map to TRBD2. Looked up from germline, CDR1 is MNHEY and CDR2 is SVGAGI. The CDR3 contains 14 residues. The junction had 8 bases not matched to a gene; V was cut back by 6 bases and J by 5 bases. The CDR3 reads CASSSGIARDTQYF. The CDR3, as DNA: TGTGCCAGCAGCAGCGGGATAGCGAGAGATACGCAGTATTTT.

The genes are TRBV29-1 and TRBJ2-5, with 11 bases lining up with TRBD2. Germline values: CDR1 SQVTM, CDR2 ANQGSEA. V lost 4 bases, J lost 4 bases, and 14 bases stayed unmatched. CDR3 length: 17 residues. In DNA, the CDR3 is TGCAGCGTTGTAGGGGGACTAGCGGCCGGCCAGCGAGAGACCCAGTACTTC. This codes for CSVVGGLAAGQRETQYF.